Following are 17 T cell receptor beta chains from one sample sequenced in a study of molecular identifiers for immune sequencing clone quantification. Each CDR3 protein is one row after TCRdb ran MiXCR on the PCR reads. The table lists around 86,000 distinct CDR3 sequences, around 20% of them singletons, with around 0.91% in the top ten. Sequencing input: naive CD8+ T cells from blood, with Jurkat cell RNA spiked in. Subset in this sample: FACS-sorted CD8+CD4-CCR7+CD45RA+ naive T cells. These receptors were collected from a human donor in good health. Some libraries in this study had Jurkat cell RNA spiked in.

This clonotype showed up just a few times. The chain is built from TRBV6-2 or TRBV6-3 and TRBJ1-2, with 9 bases matching TRBD1. The germline CDR1 and CDR2 sequences are MNHEY and SVGEGT. Losses at the gene ends were 4 bases for V and 5 bases for J; bases not matched to a gene: 14. The CDR3 sequence is 17 residues long. The CDR3 nucleotides are TGTGCCAGCAGTTTCCCACAGACCGGGACAGGGATTTATGGCTACACCTTC. Amino acid sequence: CASSFPQTGTGIYGYTF.

This clonotype was found many times. The rearrangement joins TRBV27 to TRBJ1-2, with 10 bases fitting TRBD1. CDR1 and CDR2 (germline): MNHEY, SMNVEV (reference sequence). The CDR3 has 14 amino acids. After removal of 4 bases from V and 3 bases from J, the junction contained 2 bases not matched to a gene. CDR3 bases: TGTGCCAGCAGTTCGGGACAGGGGCACTATGGCTACACCTTC. It specifies CASSSGQGHYGYTF.

This clonotype was observed a few times. The V and J genes are TRBV7-9 and TRBJ2-7, with D hard to call. The CDR3 extends over 12 amino acids. Germline values: CDR1 SEHNR, CDR2 FQNEAQ (reference sequence). V was trimmed by 5 bases and J by 6 bases, leaving 11 bases between them. For the CDR3, the DNA is TGTGCCAGCAGCCCGGAGAGGAGCGAGCAGTACTTC. Translating gives CASSPERSEQYF.

The chain links TRBV7-2 to TRBJ2-7; 8 bases are a match to TRBD1. CDR1 is SGHTA and CDR2 is FQGNSA in the germline V gene. The J segment lost 5 bases and the V segment lost 4 bases, leaving 10 bases of the junction unmatched. CDR3 size: 15 residues. The CDR3 DNA sequence: TGTGCCAGCAGCTCCCGGGACAGGAGTCTGCACGAGCAGTACTTC. Protein sequence: CASSSRDRSLHEQYF.

This clonotype was seen ten or more times. The chain couples TRBV12-3 or TRBV12-4 to TRBJ2-3; TRBD1 is a possible D gene (6 bases). The CDR3 sequence is 17 residues long. With 2 bases removed from V and 4 bases from J, the gap between germline ends came to 19 bases. The CDR3 bases are TGTGCCAGCAGTTTACCCACTACAGGGTGGACGGCAGATACGCAGTATTTT. This sequence encodes CASSLPTTGWTADTQYF.

This clonotype showed up many times. The chain joins TRBV20-1 to TRBJ2-3; 14 nucleotides agree with TRBD2. The V segment lost 0 bases and the J segment 0 bases; nucleotides outside the gene matches: 11. The CDR3 extends over 20 amino acids. From germline, CDR1 is DFQATT and CDR2 SNEGSKA (reference sequence). The CDR3 reads CSARDVTSGRAVLSTDTQYF. Written as DNA, the CDR3 is TGCAGTGCTAGAGATGTGACTAGCGGGAGGGCCGTGTTAAGCACAGATACGCAGTATTTT.

This clonotype was seen ten or more times. J is TRBJ1-5 and V is TRBV4-3; D is perhaps TRBD1 (6 bases). Germline CDR1 reads LGHNA; CDR2 reads YSLEER. This CDR3 comprises 17 residues. V lost 4 bases and J lost 3, with 19 bases in between. CDR3 loop: CASSPGQYSMTNQPQHF. The CDR3 bases are TGCGCCAGCAGCCCTGGACAGTACTCTATGACCAATCAGCCCCAGCATTTT.

The table lists this clonotype with many counts. This rearrangement joins TRBV20-1 to TRBJ2-3; 11 bases align to TRBD2. The CDR3 loop spans 15 amino acids. Germline lookup yields CDR1 DFQATT and CDR2 SNEGSKA (reference sequence). V gave up 5 bases and J gave up 7 bases; unmatched junction bases: 11. The CDR3 nucleotides read TGCAGTGCTCCCGGGATAGCGGGGGGGCAATATACGCAGTATTTT. It translates to CSAPGIAGGQYTQYF.

As DNA, the CDR3 is TGCGCCAGCAGCCCTACATTGGGCTTTGGAAACACCATATATTTT. Residues: CASSPTLGFGNTIYF. The chain joins TRBV4-3 to TRBJ1-3; D is unresolved. Trimming took 4 bases from V and 3 from J, leaving 13 bases between them. Per germline, CDR1 LGHNA and CDR2 YSLEER. This CDR3 has 15 residues.

This clonotype was detected many times. This chain links TRBV19 with TRBJ2-7; D perhaps matches TRBD1 (6 bases). This CDR3 has 15 amino acids. CDR1 is LNHDA, CDR2 SQIVND, per germline (reference sequence). V was pared by 2 bases and J by 2 bases, with 13 bases between. DNA of the CDR3: TGTGCCAGTAGTATAAGGGAGACAGGAACCTACGAGCAGTACTTC. Its translation is CASSIRETGTYEQYF.

In its sample, this clonotype was seen many times. CDR3: CASLSGEDEAFF. CDR3 in DNA: TGTGCCAGCCTTTCCGGGGAGGACGAAGCTTTCTTT. The V gene is TRBV6-5, the J gene TRBJ1-1; no definite D call. The CDR3 sequence is 12 residues long. Trimming removed 8 bases at V and 8 bases at J, with 15 bases between. CDR1 and CDR2 from the germline V gene are MNHEY and SVGAGI.

This clonotype came up many times. The rearrangement uses TRBV29-1 and TRBJ1-1, with D hard to call. V shed 4 bases and J shed 1 base, with 7 bases lying between them. The CDR3 runs to 12 residues. Germline lookup yields CDR1 SQVTM and CDR2 ANQGSEA. CDR3 DNA sequence: TGCAGCGTTGGACACCAGAACACTGAAGCTTTCTTT. Its protein product is CSVGHQNTEAFF.

This clonotype came up many times. This chain connects TRBV29-1 to TRBJ2-1; D possibly uses TRBD1 or TRBD2 (5 bases each). From germline, CDR1 is SQVTM and CDR2 ANQGSEA. This CDR3 region has 13 residues. V lost 6 bases and J 5 bases, leaving 14 bases between the germline ends. CDR3 bases: TGCAGCGTGTCGGTCGGGGCGAACAATGAGCAGTTCTTC. Residues: CSVSVGANNEQFF.

The J gene is TRBJ1-5, the V gene TRBV3-1; no clear D. Trimming shortened V by 3 bases and J by 6 bases, and 9 bases separated the two germline ends. The CDR3 runs to 13 residues. Per the germline V gene, CDR1 is LGHDT and CDR2 is YNNKEL (reference sequence). The CDR3 spells CASSQKLSQPQHF. In nucleotides, the CDR3 is TGTGCCAGCAGCCAGAAGCTCAGTCAGCCCCAGCATTTT.

For this clonotype: This may come from a read error, since a much larger clone is one base off. This chain connects TRBV27 to TRBJ1-1, with D possibly being TRBD1 (6 bases). This CDR3 has 13 residues. With 7 bases removed from V and 6 bases from J, the gap between germline ends came to 15 bases. Germline V lookup: CDR1 MNHEY, CDR2 SMNVEV (reference sequence). The CDR3 loop is CASNFGGAAEAFF. DNA for the CDR3: TGTGCCAGCAATTTCGGGGGCGCAGCTGAAGCTTTCTTT.

This clonotype was counted many times. This chain connects TRBV7-9 to TRBJ2-7; 7 nucleotides align to TRBD1. The CDR3 totals 13 residues. J was trimmed by 7 bases and V by 5 bases; bases with no gene match: 8. Germline V gene sequence: CDR1 SEHNR, CDR2 FQNEAQ (reference sequence). CDR3 protein: CASSHGTAREQYF. The CDR3 DNA follows: TGTGCCAGCAGCCACGGGACAGCGCGGGAGCAGTACTTC.

The rearrangement uses TRBV20-1 and TRBJ2-5; TRBD2 aligns across 11 bases. V shed 0 bases and J 5 bases; nucleotides not matched to a gene: 8. Germline values: CDR1 DFQATT, CDR2 SNEGSKA (reference sequence). The CDR3 is 16 amino acids. CDR3 sequence reads: CSAREGLAAVRETQYF. CDR3 sequence (DNA): TGCAGTGCTAGAGAGGGACTAGCGGCGGTCCGGGAGACCCAGTACTTC.